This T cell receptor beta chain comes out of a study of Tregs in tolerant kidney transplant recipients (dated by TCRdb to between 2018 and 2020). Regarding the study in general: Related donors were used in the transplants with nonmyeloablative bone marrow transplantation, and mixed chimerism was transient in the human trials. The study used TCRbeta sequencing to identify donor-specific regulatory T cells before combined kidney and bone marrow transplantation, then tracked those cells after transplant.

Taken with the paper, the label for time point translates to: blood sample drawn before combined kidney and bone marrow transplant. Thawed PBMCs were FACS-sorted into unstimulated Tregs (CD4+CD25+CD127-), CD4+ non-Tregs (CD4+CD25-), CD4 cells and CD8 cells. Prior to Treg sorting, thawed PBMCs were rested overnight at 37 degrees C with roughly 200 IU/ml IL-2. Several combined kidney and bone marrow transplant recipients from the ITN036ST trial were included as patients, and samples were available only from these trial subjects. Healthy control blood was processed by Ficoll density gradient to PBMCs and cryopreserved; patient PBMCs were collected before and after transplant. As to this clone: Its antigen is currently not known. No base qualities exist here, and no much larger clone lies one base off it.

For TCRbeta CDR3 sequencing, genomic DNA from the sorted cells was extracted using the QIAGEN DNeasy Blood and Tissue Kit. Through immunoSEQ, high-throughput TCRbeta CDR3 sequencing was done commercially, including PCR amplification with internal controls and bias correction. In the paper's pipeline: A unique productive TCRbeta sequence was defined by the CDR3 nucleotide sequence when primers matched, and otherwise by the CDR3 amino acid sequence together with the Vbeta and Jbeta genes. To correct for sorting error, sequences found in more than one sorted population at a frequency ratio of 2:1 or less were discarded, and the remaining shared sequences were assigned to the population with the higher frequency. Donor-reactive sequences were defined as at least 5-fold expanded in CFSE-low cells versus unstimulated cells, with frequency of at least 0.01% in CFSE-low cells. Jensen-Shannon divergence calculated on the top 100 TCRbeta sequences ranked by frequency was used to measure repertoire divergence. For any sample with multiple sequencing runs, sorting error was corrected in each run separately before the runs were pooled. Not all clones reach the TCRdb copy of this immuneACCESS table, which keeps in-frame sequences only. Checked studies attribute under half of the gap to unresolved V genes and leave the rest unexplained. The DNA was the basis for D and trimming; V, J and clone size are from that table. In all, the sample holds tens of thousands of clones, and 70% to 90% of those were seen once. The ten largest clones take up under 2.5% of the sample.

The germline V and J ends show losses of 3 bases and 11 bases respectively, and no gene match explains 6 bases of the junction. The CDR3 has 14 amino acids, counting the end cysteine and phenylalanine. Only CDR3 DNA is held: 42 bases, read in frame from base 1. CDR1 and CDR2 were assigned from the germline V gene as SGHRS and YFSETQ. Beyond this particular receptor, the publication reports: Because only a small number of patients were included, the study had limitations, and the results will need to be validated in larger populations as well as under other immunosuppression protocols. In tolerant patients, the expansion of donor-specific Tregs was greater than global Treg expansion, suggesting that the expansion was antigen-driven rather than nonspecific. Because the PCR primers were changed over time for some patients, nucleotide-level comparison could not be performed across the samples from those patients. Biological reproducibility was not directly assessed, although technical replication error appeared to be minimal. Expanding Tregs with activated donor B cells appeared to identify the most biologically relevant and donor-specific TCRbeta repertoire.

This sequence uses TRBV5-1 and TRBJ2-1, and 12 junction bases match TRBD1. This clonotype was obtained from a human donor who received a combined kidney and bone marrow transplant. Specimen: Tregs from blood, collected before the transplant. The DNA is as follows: TGCGCCAGCAGCTCCGGGACAGGGGGCGGGAAGCAGTTCTTC. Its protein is CASSSGTGGGKQFF.